This T cell receptor (beta chain) emerged from a study of identifying expanded T cells in peripheral blood. Losses at the gene ends were 8 bases for V and 0 bases for J; bases not matched to a gene: 8. The germline gives CDR1 SGHRS, CDR2 YFSETQ. The CDR3 is 14 amino acids. Profiling relied on immunoSEQ multiplex PCR, and the TCRdb table lists in-frame clones only, not all of them. The data hold about 94,000 clones, with roughly 86% observed a single time. The rearrangement joins TRBV5-1 to TRBJ2-7; TRBD2 matches at 7 bases. The clonotype comes from a person aged 18-69 years in good health. Sequenced: blood. The CDR3 region is CASSAGVLSYEQYF. In DNA, the CDR3 is TGCGCCAGTTCCGCGGGGGTGCTCTCCTACGAGCAGTACTTC.